The sequence of this TCR beta chain was determined in a study of Graves' ophthalmopathy and Graves' hyperthyroidism. This clonotype was seen repeatedly, ten times or more. The sequenced template was RNA, covering the TCR beta CDR3 region. Second-round multiplex PCR followed a first-round RT-PCR using HTBI primers. MiXCR, applied by TCRdb to the multiplex PCR reads, yields one record per CDR3 protein. Among roughly 170,000 distinct CDR3 sequences listed, 30% to 45% were seen once. Trimming shortened V by 4 bases and J by 3 bases, and 9 bases separated the two germline ends. CDR3 length: 13 residues. Per germline, CDR1 SGHAT and CDR2 FQNNGV. The evidence that diagnosis relied on was clinical symptoms, serum thyroxine, TRAb, thyroid ultrasound and orbital computed tomography. Fresh peripheral blood (roughly 9.7 ml) yielded the PBMCs.

The V and J genes are TRBV11-2 and TRBJ2-5; D possibly corresponds to TRBD1 (6 bases). The clonotype originates from a man between 25 and 39 years old with Graves' ophthalmopathy. The sample was peripheral blood. CDR3 sequence (DNA): TGTGCCAGCAGCTCCCAGGGGAAAGAGACCCAGTACTTC. Translated, it gives CASSSQGKETQYF.